This T cell receptor beta chain was documented in a study of blood T cells in healthy people across ages. Study-level findings and limits: The study regarded diversity estimates from one million T cells as underestimates. Among long-lived donors, naive CD4+ cells were more numerous and diversity higher than in aged donors. Significant beta diversity loss was already apparent by age approximately 40, declining roughly linearly.

This clonotype was observed a handful of times. The antigen is unknown. Germline values: CDR1 SGHKS, CDR2 YYEKEE (reference sequence). The CDR3 contains 18 residues. The V gene end was trimmed by 3 bases and the J gene end by 4 bases; junction bases not matched to a gene: 12. The authors ran a second PCR of roughly 6 to 12 cycles using a sample-barcoded 5' primer and a J-beta primer mix. TCRdb called the 5' RACE reads again in MiXCR, with one record for every CDR3 protein. The repertoire holds roughly 1,500,000 distinct CDR3 sequences, with around two fifths as singletons. Sequencing was done on a sample of blood. The receptor's source is a woman aged 18-29 years in good health. The chain is built from TRBV5-5 and TRBJ2-3; 12 bases fit TRBD2. CDR3: CASSWTSGIPARADTQYF. The DNA of the CDR3 is TGTGCCAGCAGCTGGACTAGCGGGATCCCCGCGAGGGCAGATACGCAGTATTTT.